This TCR beta chain was observed in a study of blood T cells in healthy people across ages. Germline CDR1 PRHDT, CDR2 FYEKMQ (reference sequence). Unmatched junction bases numbered 11, after V lost 6 bases and J lost 6 bases. The CDR3 runs 16 residues. It was with a sample-barcoded 5' primer and a J-beta primer mix that a second PCR of roughly 7 to 12 cycles was run. TCRdb re-called the 5' RACE reads with MiXCR, one entry per CDR3 protein. The repertoire holds around 1.5 million distinct CDR3 sequences, with around 55% as singletons. This chain links TRBV13 with TRBJ2-5, with TRBD2 matching over 12 bases. The origin of this receptor is a man younger than 35 in good health. The sequencing sample was made of blood. CDR3 loop: CASRVLAGGPLKTQYF. The CDR3 nucleotides are TGTGCCAGCAGGGTCCTAGCGGGGGGGCCGTTGAAGACCCAGTACTTC.